This passage covers 23 T cell receptor beta chains from one sample sequenced in a study of blood T cell repertoires in COVID-19. Produced via immunoSEQ multiplex PCR; TCRdb's table is partial and in-frame only. The sample yields a few hundred thousand clones, about 90% seen once. The sequencing input was PBMCs or T cells enriched from blood (not recorded which). These receptor sequences come from a woman between 50 and 59 years old who had been exposed to COVID-19.

The chain is built from TRBV5-1 and TRBJ2-5; D is uncertain. V was clipped by 4 bases and J by 2 bases, with 9 bases between them. Germline V gives CDR1 SGHRS, CDR2 YFSETQ. The CDR3 totals 13 residues. CDR3 protein: CASSPGLQETQYF. The CDR3 DNA reads TGCGCCAGCAGCCCCGGTTTACAAGAGACCCAGTACTTC.

V usage is TRBV6-2 or TRBV6-3 and J usage is TRBJ1-5; D remains ambiguous. The germline V and J ends were trimmed by 2 bases and 4 bases, with 9 bases remaining between them. CDR3 length: 14 amino acids. Per the germline V gene, CDR1 is MNHEY and CDR2 is SVGEGT. CDR3 region: CASSYAGRNQPQHF. The CDR3 DNA follows: TGTGCCAGCAGTTACGCGGGCAGGAATCAGCCCCAGCATTTT.

The chain has TRBV9 and TRBJ2-5; no clear D. V dropped 3 bases and J dropped 5 bases, with 8 bases sitting between them. In germline, CDR1 is SGDLS, CDR2 YYNGEE. The CDR3 is 12 residues long. CDR3 in amino acids: CASSAALETQYF. CDR3 in DNA: TGTGCCAGCAGCGCCGCGCTGGAGACCCAGTACTTC.

The V gene is TRBV12-5, the J gene TRBJ2-3; D perhaps matches TRBD1 (6 bases). There are 17 residues in the CDR3. Germline loops: CDR1 LGHNT, CDR2 FRNRAP. Trimming stripped 0 bases from V and 4 bases from J, with 17 bases between. CDR3 amino acids: CASGLVLGRGFPDTQYF. The CDR3 bases are TGTGCTAGTGGTTTGGTACTCGGCAGGGGATTCCCAGATACGCAGTATTTT.

This chain connects TRBV25-1 to TRBJ1-1; no clear D. Germline V gives CDR1 MGHDK, CDR2 SYGVNS. The CDR3 spans 13 residues. Trimming left V 4 bases short and J 7 bases short, with 13 bases between. CDR3 bases: TGTGCCAGCAGTGTATCGTATGGACTTGAAGCTTTCTTT. This sequence encodes CASSVSYGLEAFF.

The V gene is TRBV29-1, the J gene TRBJ2-1, with 12 bases matching TRBD2. V trimming: 6 bases; J trimming: 6 bases; junction bases outside the gene matches: 9. The CDR3 runs 15 residues. Germline CDR1 is SQVTM and CDR2 is ANQGSEA. The CDR3 DNA follows: TGCAGCGTAGACAAAGCTAGCGGGGGGGCCAATGAGCAGTTCTTC. This sequence encodes CSVDKASGGANEQFF.

V usage is TRBV27 and J usage is TRBJ1-1, with D maybe TRBD1 (6 bases). CDR1 is MNHEY, CDR2 SMNVEV, per germline (reference sequence). The germline V and J ends were trimmed by 6 bases and 7 bases, with 18 bases remaining between them. This CDR3 region has 14 residues. The CDR3 DNA is TGTGCCAGCAGACAATCCACAGGGTATGGTGAAGCTTTCTTT. It is translated as CASRQSTGYGEAFF.

The chain uses TRBV7-8 and TRBJ1-2; D might be TRBD1 (5 bases). The ends were cut back, 0 bases at V and 7 bases at J, with 9 bases in the middle. This CDR3 has 13 amino acids. Germline assignment: CDR1 SGHVS and CDR2 FQNEAQ. The chain's CDR3 is CASSLAGGLGYTF. In nucleotides, the CDR3 is TGTGCCAGCAGCTTAGCGGGGGGTCTTGGCTACACCTTC.

This clone was seen just once. The chain uses TRBV21-1 and TRBJ1-6; the DNA was not used to check the table's D call, TRBD1. TRBV21-1 is a listed pseudogene. CDR3 length: 18 amino acids. The CDR3 DNA sequence: TGTGCCAGCAGCAATGCGAGTGGCAGGGCAGATGATGTCTCACCCCTCCACTTT. This sequence encodes CASSNASGRADDVSPLHF.

The chain combines TRBV6-5 with TRBJ1-2; D is unclear. This CDR3 is 14 amino acids long. Germline CDR1 reads MNHEY; CDR2 reads SVGAGI. Deletions cut 3 bases from V and 4 bases from J, with 12 bases between. CDR3 in DNA: TGTGCCAGCAGTTATGGGCAGGAAGGCTATGGCTACACCTTC. This codes for CASSYGQEGYGYTF.

Of note for this clone: Compared with germline, one end of the junction differs, possibly owing to a read error. The chain links TRBV2 to TRBJ2-7, with 12 bases lining up with TRBD2. Per germline, CDR1 SNHLY and CDR2 FYNNEI. The CDR3 runs to 15 residues. CDR3 residues: CASREASGGGYEQYF. The CDR3 DNA follows: TGTGCCAGCAGGGAAGCTAGCGGGGGGGGCTACGAGCAGTACTTC. Complete variable domain (other parts from reference TRBV2 and TRBJ2-7): EPEVTQTPSHQVTQMGQEVILRCVPISNHLYFYWYRQILGQKVEFLVSFYNNEISEKSEIFDDQFSVERPDGSNFTLKIRSTKLEDSAMYFCASREASGGGYEQYFGPGTRLTVT.

The chain joins TRBV11-2 to TRBJ1-3; D unclear. Trimming pared 5 bases from V and 4 bases from J, leaving 12 bases between. Germline V gene sequence: CDR1 SGHAT, CDR2 FQNNGV. This CDR3 is 14 amino acids long. CDR3 nucleotide sequence: TGTGCCAGCAGCCTTCAGGTGTCCGGAAACACCATATATTTT. As protein: CASSLQVSGNTIYF.

This rearrangement joins TRBV4-1 to TRBJ1-3; D possibly corresponds to TRBD1 (6 bases). Trimming removed 4 bases at V and 4 bases at J, with 11 bases between. Germline V gives CDR1 MGHRA, CDR2 YSYEKL. This CDR3 is built from 14 residues. CDR3 DNA: TGCGCCAGCAGCCCTCAGGGGTCCGGAAACACCATATATTTT. Translating gives CASSPQGSGNTIYF.

The rearrangement joins TRBV7-2 to TRBJ2-1; 11 positions match TRBD2. The V and J ends lost 7 bases and 4 bases, in that order; junction bases with no gene match: 3. Germline V lookup: CDR1 SGHTA, CDR2 FQGNSA. The CDR3 extends over 14 amino acids. The CDR3 DNA follows: TGTGCCAGCAAGACTAGCGGGGCGTACAATGAGCAGTTCTTC. This gives the protein CASKTSGAYNEQFF. Full variable domain (missing parts from reference TRBV7-2 and TRBJ2-1): GAGVSQSPSNKVTEKGKDVELRCDPISGHTALYWYRQSLGQGLEFLIYFQGNSAPDKSGLPSDRFSAERTGGSVSTLTIQRTQQEDSAVYLCASKTSGAYNEQFFGPGTRLTVL.

CDR3 in DNA: TGTGCCAGCAGCTTGGATCCGGGACAGGGAAACTATGGCTACACCTTC. It translates to CASSLDPGQGNYGYTF. The chain combines TRBV5-5 with TRBJ1-2, with 9 nucleotides matching TRBD1. The V gene's germline CDR1 is SGHKS and CDR2 YYEKEE (reference sequence). Losses at the gene ends were 0 bases for V and 2 bases for J; bases not matched to a gene: 5. The CDR3 extends over 16 amino acids.

In its sample, this clone was seen a few times. The sample contains more than one DNA sequence encoding this CDR3. The rearrangement uses TRBV11-3 and TRBJ2-5; a possible D gene is TRBD1 (6 bases). The CDR3 sequence is 14 residues long. V lost 8 bases and J 2 bases, leaving 15 bases between the germline ends. Germline V CDR1 and CDR2: SGHNT, YENEEA. CDR3 bases: TGTGCCAGCTCCCGCCCGGGGACACAAGAGACCCAGTACTTC. Encoded protein: CASSRPGTQETQYF.

This CDR3 is CASIDRLSYNEQFF. Written as DNA, the CDR3 is TGTGCCAGCATTGACAGGCTTTCCTACAATGAGCAGTTCTTC. This chain uses TRBV2 with TRBJ2-1, with a weak D call TRBD1 (6 bases). Per the germline V gene, CDR1 is SNHLY and CDR2 is FYNNEI. Trimming stripped 7 bases from V and 1 base from J, with 11 bases between. This CDR3 region has 14 residues.

This clone was recorded a few times. The J gene is TRBJ2-2, the V gene TRBV5-1; 8 bases fit TRBD1. The CDR3 totals 14 residues. The germline V gene has CDR1 SGHRS and CDR2 YFSETQ. Trimming at V came to 5 bases and at J to 5 bases, leaving 5 bases not matched to a gene. The CDR3, as DNA: TGCGCCAGCAGGCCCGGGACAGGTACCGGGGAGCTGTTTTTT. It specifies CASRPGTGTGELFF.

This sequence joins TRBV5-5 and TRBJ1-4; 7 positions match TRBD1. CDR1 is SGHKS and CDR2 is YYEKEE in the germline V gene (reference sequence). V was clipped by 4 bases and J by 5 bases; unmatched bases: 5. This CDR3 spans 14 amino acids. The CDR3 is CASSPGTANEKLFF. DNA of the CDR3: TGTGCCAGCAGCCCCGGGACAGCGAATGAAAAACTGTTTTTT.

The genes are TRBV7-9 and TRBJ2-1, with D maybe TRBD2 (6 bases). There are 19 residues in the CDR3. Germline lookup yields CDR1 SEHNR and CDR2 FQNEAQ (reference sequence). The ends were cut back, 4 bases at V and 0 bases at J, with 22 bases in the middle. As DNA, the CDR3 is TGTGCCAGCAGCTCCTTCAGACTAGACCAAACTAGCTCCTACAATGAGCAGTTCTTC. This gives the protein CASSSFRLDQTSSYNEQFF.

The CDR3 sequence: CATSRDPDRAREKLFF. The DNA of the CDR3 is TGTGCCACCAGCAGAGATCCCGACAGGGCCAGGGAAAAACTGTTTTTT. The V gene is TRBV15, the J gene TRBJ1-4, with TRBD1 matching over 7 bases. J was trimmed by 8 bases and V by 0 bases; bases with no gene match: 9. Germline V CDR1 and CDR2: LNHNV, YYDKDF (reference sequence). This CDR3 has 16 amino acids. Variable domain in full (rest from reference TRBV15 and TRBJ1-4): DAMVIQNPRYQVTQFGKPVTLSCSQTLNHNVMYWYQQKSSQAPKLLFHYYDKDFNNEADTPDNFQSRRPNTSFCFLDIRSPGLGDTAMYLCATSRDPDRAREKLFFGSGTQLSVL.

The chain couples TRBV19 to TRBJ2-2; 7 nucleotides match TRBD1. Per germline, CDR1 LNHDA and CDR2 SQIVND (reference sequence). The CDR3 sequence is 15 residues long. J gave up 2 bases and V 6 bases, and 6 bases lay outside the gene matches. The CDR3 bases are TGTGCCAGTAGCCCGGGACAGCCAAACACCGGGGAGCTGTTTTTT. Protein sequence: CASSPGQPNTGELFF.

V and J are TRBV20-1 and TRBJ2-7; perhaps TRBD2 as D (7 bases). Germline CDR1 reads DFQATT; CDR2 reads SNEGSKA (reference sequence). The germline V and J ends were trimmed by 6 bases and 11 bases, with 20 bases remaining between them. The length of the CDR3 is 12 residues. CDR3 nucleotide sequence: TGCAGTGCGAGTTCCCCGGGGGGCAGAAAGTACTTC. Residues: CSASSPGGRKYF.